These T cell receptor beta chains were read from a single sample in a study of blood T cell repertoires in COVID-19. Sequencing used immunoSEQ multiplex PCR; TCRdb keeps in-frame clones, though not all of them. The table includes under 300,000 clones, around nine tenths detected once. Sequenced input: peripheral blood. Receptor source: a middle-aged woman who had recovered from COVID-19. The CDR3 runs from the conserved cysteine through the conserved F or W. The order of the fields is V gene, D gene, J gene, clone size, CDR3 protein, CDR3 DNA. D genes are given only for firm matches. Part of the rows lack a size; the others show once, few, many or a class for expanded clones.

>TRBV2|TRBD1|TRBJ1-5|NA
CASSPLDRANQPQHF
TGTGCCAGCAGTCCATTGGACAGGGCGAATCAGCCCCAGCATTTT
>TRBV9|TRBD1|TRBJ1-2|NA
CASSPSGTGANTF
TGTGCCAGCAGCCCCTCCGGGACAGGGGCGAACACCTTC
>TRBV28|TRBD1|TRBJ2-2|once
CASSRDSIMNTGELFF
TGTGCCAGCAGTCGGGACAGCATCATGAACACCGGGGAGCTGTTTTTT
>TRBV28|NA|TRBJ1-3|NA
CASSPGNSGNTIYF
TGTGCCAGCAGTCCAGGGAACTCTGGAAACACCATATATTTT
>TRBV24-1|TRBD2|TRBJ2-3|NA
CATSDSSGRAADTQYF
TGTGCCACCAGTGATTCTAGCGGGAGGGCCGCAGATACGCAGTATTTT
>TRBV9|NA|TRBJ2-5|NA
CASSLPRSGGETQYF
TGTGCCAGCAGCCTACCACGGAGTGGAGGGGAGACCCAGTACTTC
>TRBV5-1|NA|TRBJ1-2|few
CASSSTENYGYTF
TGCGCCAGCAGTTCGACAGAGAACTATGGCTACACCTTC
>TRBV7-6|NA|TRBJ2-2|once
CASSSQDRQTGELFF
TGTGCCAGCAGTAGCCAAGACAGGCAGACCGGGGAGCTGTTTTTT
>TRBV7-9|TRBD1|TRBJ1-2|NA
CASRAGTGGYTF
TGTGCCAGCAGAGCCGGGACAGGAGGCTACACCTTC
>TRBV3-1/TRBV3-2|NA|TRBJ2-7|NA
CASSQVSGVKYF
TGTGCCAGCAGCCAAGTATCGGGTGTGAAGTACTTC
>TRBV10-3|TRBD1|TRBJ1-2|NA
CAIGSGTGSGYTF
TGTGCCATCGGTTCCGGGACAGGGAGTGGCTACACCTTC
>TRBV7-2|TRBD1|TRBJ2-1|NA
CASSLVAGTGIVDEQFF
TGTGCCAGCAGCTTAGTTGCTGGGACAGGGATCGTCGATGAGCAGTTCTTC
>TRBV6-6|TRBD2|TRBJ2-2|NA
CASSSGRENTGELFF
TGTGCCAGCAGTAGCGGGAGGGAAAACACCGGGGAGCTGTTTTTT
>TRBV12-5|TRBD2|TRBJ2-7|once
CASGLSSGRTYEQYF
TGTGCTAGTGGTTTGAGTTCCGGGAGGACCTACGAGCAGTACTTC